The 30 T cell receptor beta chains below all came from one sample that was sequenced in a study of T-cell memory formation after mild COVID-19. TCRdb analysed the 5' RACE reads with MiXCR anew, one entry per CDR3 protein. The table includes roughly 600,000 distinct CDR3 sequences, more than 15% detected once. Sequenced sample: PBMCs or a T cell subset sorted from them (not recorded which). The receptors originated from an adult woman who had mild COVID-19 (a few samples of this study predate the infection). Cell type and time point are not known.

This clonotype has only a few counts. This chain links TRBV7-9 with TRBJ1-1; 9 positions agree with TRBD1. CDR3 length: 12 residues. Trimming removed 4 bases from V and 11 bases from J; junction bases left unmatched: 5. Germline lookup yields CDR1 SEHNR and CDR2 FQNEAQ (reference sequence). DNA for the CDR3: TGTGCCAGCAGCTCCGGGACAGGGCCTGCTTTCTTT. It translates to CASSSGTGPAFF.

For the CDR3, the DNA is TGTGCCAGCAGCGCCCGATTAGCGGGACCCTACGAGCAGTACTTC. Its protein product is CASSARLAGPYEQYF. This sequence joins TRBV4-2 and TRBJ2-7, with 8 bases fitting TRBD2. With V trimmed by 5 bases and J by 2 bases, 8 bases remained unmatched. Per the germline V gene, CDR1 is LGHNA and CDR2 is YNFKEQ. The CDR3 extends over 15 amino acids.

The V gene is TRBV5-4, the J gene TRBJ1-5; perhaps TRBD1 as D (5 bases). Germline CDR1 reads SGHNT; CDR2 reads YYREEE (reference sequence). The CDR3 runs to 15 residues. V dropped 1 base and J dropped 6 bases, with 14 bases sitting between them. For the CDR3, the DNA is TGTGCCAGCAGCTTGAATCAGGGTATGGGTCAGCCCCAGCATTTT. Translating it yields CASSLNQGMGQPQHF.

This clonotype was found a few times. The V gene is TRBV2, the J gene TRBJ1-2, with 8 bases fitting TRBD1. The J segment lost 1 base and the V segment lost 10 bases, leaving 8 bases of the junction unmatched. Germline V lookup: CDR1 SNHLY, CDR2 FYNNEI. There are 14 residues in the CDR3. DNA for the CDR3: TGTGCCATCTCCAGGGGGCTTGTTAACTATGGCTACACCTTC. It translates to CAISRGLVNYGYTF.

This clonotype has more than one count but fewer than ten. The chain joins TRBV24-1 to TRBJ2-3; 8 nucleotides agree with TRBD2. Germline V gives CDR1 KGHDR, CDR2 SFDVKD. J was trimmed by 2 bases and V by 3 bases; bases with no gene match: 3. CDR3 length: 15 residues. CDR3 sequence: CATSDQTSDTDTQYF. The CDR3 DNA reads as TGTGCCACCAGTGATCAGACTAGCGACACAGATACGCAGTATTTT.

In its sample, this clonotype was seen many times. The V call is TRBV7-9, the J call TRBJ1-1; D unresolved. With 6 bases removed from V and 1 base from J, the gap between germline ends came to 12 bases. The CDR3 loop spans 14 amino acids. In germline, CDR1 is SEHNR, CDR2 FQNEAQ (reference sequence). CDR3 bases: TGTGCCAGCAGTTACCGTGGGTCGAACACTGAAGCTTTCTTT. It encodes CASSYRGSNTEAFF.

The rearrangement joins TRBV12-3 or TRBV12-4 to TRBJ1-4, with unresolved D. V was pared by 4 bases and J by 5 bases, with 8 bases between. This CDR3 contains 13 residues. The CDR3 bases are TGTGCCAGCAGTTCTAAAGGGAATGAAAAACTGTTTTTT. This codes for CASSSKGNEKLFF.

The CDR3 loop reads CASSQARILDGTVNTEAFF. Written as DNA, the CDR3 is TGTGCCAGCAGCCAAGCACGTATCTTGGACGGGACGGTGAACACTGAAGCTTTCTTT. This chain joins TRBV4-2 and TRBJ1-1, with a tentative D call TRBD1 (5 bases). From germline, CDR1 is LGHNA and CDR2 YNFKEQ. The CDR3 sequence is 19 residues long. V was clipped by 1 base and J by 0 bases, with 21 bases between them.

The chain joins TRBV20-1 to TRBJ1-5; D gene uncertain. The CDR3 has 17 residues. Germline CDR1 reads DFQATT; CDR2 reads SNEGSKA (reference sequence). V lost 1 base and J 1 base, leaving 17 bases between the germline ends. CDR3 DNA sequence: TGCAGTGCTAGAGCGGCGAGTTGGCCCGCGAGCAATCAGCCCCAGCATTTT. Translation gives CSARAASWPASNQPQHF.

The chain employs TRBV20-1 and TRBJ1-3; D may be TRBD1 (5 bases). The germline gives CDR1 DFQATT, CDR2 SNEGSKA (reference sequence). Trimming shortened V by 3 bases and J by 0 bases, and 12 bases separated the two germline ends. This CDR3 spans 15 amino acids. The CDR3 DNA is TGCAGTGCTAGTCCCCAGGGTTACTCTGGAAACACCATATATTTT. This encodes CSASPQGYSGNTIYF.

The gene calls are TRBV2 and TRBJ1-5, with D maybe TRBD1 (6 bases). CDR1 SNHLY and CDR2 FYNNEI come from the germline V gene. The V end lost 0 bases, the J end lost 2 bases, and 11 bases lay between the germline ends. The CDR3 totals 16 residues. CDR3 amino acids: CASSEAWRGGNQPQHF. Written as DNA, the CDR3 is TGTGCCAGCAGTGAAGCGTGGAGGGGGGGCAATCAGCCCCAGCATTTT. Variable domain in full (rest from reference TRBV2 and TRBJ1-5): EPEVTQTPSHQVTQMGQEVILRCVPISNHLYFYWYRQILGQKVEFLVSFYNNEISEKSEIFDDQFSVERPDGSNFTLKIRSTKLEDSAMYFCASSEAWRGGNQPQHFGDGTRLSIL.

The chain has TRBV12-3 or TRBV12-4 and TRBJ2-7; perhaps TRBD1 as D (6 bases). Trimming cost V 5 bases and J 2 bases, with 10 bases left between them. The CDR3 totals 13 residues. The CDR3 sequence is CASSRQATYEQYF. CDR3 nucleotides: TGTGCCAGCAGTCGACAGGCCACCTACGAGCAGTACTTC.

The rearrangement links TRBV12-3 or TRBV12-4 to TRBJ1-1; no definite D call. CDR3 length equals 12 residues. V lost 8 bases, J lost 11 bases, and 18 bases lay in between. CDR3 amino acids: CASLRTGREAFF. CDR3 sequence (DNA): TGTGCCAGCCTACGTACGGGGAGGGAGGCTTTCTTT.

This clonotype has only a few counts. The gene calls are TRBV5-1 and TRBJ1-3; D is perhaps TRBD1 (6 bases). V was clipped by 3 bases and J by 1 base, with 14 bases between them. The germline V gene has CDR1 SGHRS and CDR2 YFSETQ. The CDR3 runs 16 residues. The CDR3 here is CASSWGPDRSGNTIYF. As DNA, the CDR3 is TGCGCCAGCAGCTGGGGGCCCGACAGGTCTGGAAACACCATATATTTT.

This clonotype came up a few times. The chain is built from TRBV30 and TRBJ2-3; 8 positions match TRBD2. This CDR3 is built from 16 residues. The ends lost 1 base at V and 0 bases at J; junction bases unmatched: 6. Germline loops: CDR1 GTSNPN, CDR2 SVGIG (reference sequence). DNA of the CDR3: TGTGCCTGGAGTGCTTACGGGGGGGTGAGCACAGATACGCAGTATTTT. This translates into CAWSAYGGVSTDTQYF. The whole variable domain, filled in from reference TRBV30 and TRBJ2-3, reads SQTIHQWPATLVQPVGSPLSLECTVEGTSNPNLYWYRQAAGRGLQLLFYSVGIGQISSEVPQNLSASRPQDRQFILSSKKLLLSDSGFYLCAWSAYGGVSTDTQYFGPGTRLTVL.

This clonotype was observed a handful of times. This chain links TRBV2 with TRBJ2-7, with 10 bases aligning to TRBD1. CDR3 length equals 12 residues. Trimming cost V 6 bases and J 6 bases; bases outside gene matches: 2. In germline, CDR1 is SNHLY, CDR2 FYNNEI. DNA of the CDR3: TGTGCCAGCAGGACAGGGGGCGCCGAGCAGTACTTC. Translation: CASRTGGAEQYF.

This clonotype was observed a handful of times. The chain combines TRBV11-2 with TRBJ2-3, with D possibly TRBD2 on 6 matching bases. CDR3 length: 14 amino acids. Trimming removed 5 bases from V and 3 bases from J, with 12 bases in between. Germline V gene data show CDR1 as SGHAT and CDR2 as FQNNGV. CDR3 bases: TGTGCCAGCAGCCAGGCGGGGAGGACAGATACGCAGTATTTT. This encodes CASSQAGRTDTQYF. Supplemented by reference TRBV11-2 and TRBJ2-3, the full variable domain reads EAGVAQSPRYKIIEKRQSVAFWCNPISGHATLYWYQQILGQGPKLLIQFQNNGVVDDSQLPKDRFSAERLKGVDSTLKIQPAKLEDSAVYLCASSQAGRTDTQYFGPGTRLTVL.

The rearrangement uses TRBV24-1 and TRBJ2-3, with a tentative D call TRBD1 (6 bases). Germline CDR1 KGHDR, CDR2 SFDVKD. The CDR3 covers 15 residues. The germline V and J ends were trimmed by 4 bases and 6 bases, with 16 bases remaining between them. CDR3 protein: CATSDVRGSEDTQYF. CDR3 nucleotides: TGTGCCACCAGTGACGTCAGGGGTTCGGAGGATACGCAGTATTTT.

In this sample, this clonotype turned up a few times. The chain recombines TRBV28 with TRBJ2-7; TRBD2 might be the D (5 bases). CDR3 size: 14 residues. V lost 7 bases to trimming and J lost 1 base, with 14 bases between them. Per germline, CDR1 MDHEN and CDR2 SYDVKM. CDR3 in DNA: TGTGCCAGCATCCAAAGTCCGGGGTCCTACGAGCAGTACTTC. This codes for CASIQSPGSYEQYF.

This sequence joins TRBV12-3 or TRBV12-4 and TRBJ2-5; 7 bases are a match to TRBD2. V shed 3 bases, J shed 6 bases, and the junction held 7 bases outside the gene matches. The CDR3 spans 14 residues. CDR3 sequence reads: CASSFGGYVKTQYF. CDR3 DNA sequence: TGTGCCAGCAGTTTCGGGGGGTACGTGAAGACCCAGTACTTC.

The table lists this clonotype with many counts. V gene TRBV5-5 combines with J gene TRBJ2-5; D perhaps matches TRBD1 (6 bases). Per germline, CDR1 SGHKS and CDR2 YYEKEE (reference sequence). CDR3 length: 16 residues. V was pared by 6 bases and J by 1 base, with 19 bases between. The CDR3 nucleotides read TGTGCCAGCACCTCCGATCGGGACATCCTCCAAGAGACCCAGTACTTC. Its translation: CASTSDRDILQETQYF.

This clonotype appeared a few times. The rearrangement joins TRBV13 to TRBJ1-1; 7 nucleotides match TRBD1. V lost 5 bases, J lost 11 bases, and 11 bases stayed unmatched. The CDR3 loop spans 13 amino acids. CDR1 and CDR2 (germline): PRHDT, FYEKMQ (reference sequence). CDR3 nucleotide sequence: TGTGCCAGCAGCATATTCAGGGGGGAGGAGGCTTTCTTT. Protein sequence: CASSIFRGEEAFF. Using reference TRBV13 and TRBJ1-1 for the parts outside the CDR3, the full variable domain is AAGVIQSPRHLIKEKRETATLKCYPIPRHDTVYWYQQGPGQDPQFLISFYEKMQSDKGSIPDRFSAQQFSDYHSELNMSSLELGDSALYFCASSIFRGEEAFFGQGTRLTVV.

V and J are TRBV9 and TRBJ1-2, with TRBD1 matching 8 bases. J was trimmed by 6 bases and V by 3 bases; bases with no gene match: 13. The CDR3 is 16 residues long. Germline CDR1 reads SGDLS; CDR2 reads YYNGEE. This CDR3 reads CASSGTGHEADHGYTF. CDR3 DNA sequence: TGTGCCAGCAGCGGGACAGGGCACGAGGCCGATCATGGCTACACCTTC.

The V call is TRBV18, the J call TRBJ1-1; the D gene is possibly TRBD1 (5 bases). Trimming stripped 3 bases from V and 2 bases from J, with 13 bases between. CDR3 length: 15 amino acids. CDR1 and CDR2 from the germline V gene are KGHSH and LQKENI. Written as DNA, the CDR3 is TGTGCCAGCTCACCTCCGCTGGGGGTCAACACTGAAGCTTTCTTT. It yields the protein CASSPPLGVNTEAFF.

The chain recombines TRBV12-3 or TRBV12-4 with TRBJ2-1; 11 nucleotides agree with TRBD1. The V segment lost 6 bases and the J segment 6 bases; nucleotides outside the gene matches: 10. CDR3 size: 16 residues. This chain's CDR3 is CASRVVGQGVFNEQFF. For the CDR3, the DNA is TGTGCCAGCAGGGTTGTGGGACAGGGGGTATTCAATGAGCAGTTCTTC.

J is TRBJ2-3 and V is TRBV5-5, with unresolved D. V dropped 1 base and J dropped 4 bases, with 10 bases sitting between them. CDR1 is SGHKS and CDR2 is YYEKEE in the germline V gene (reference sequence). The CDR3 covers 14 residues. CDR3 residues: CASSLFSVADTQYF. CDR3 nucleotide sequence: TGTGCCAGCAGCTTGTTTTCGGTGGCAGATACGCAGTATTTT.

This clonotype was seen only a few times. The chain joins TRBV12-3 or TRBV12-4 to TRBJ2-7, with D perhaps TRBD1 (6 bases). The CDR3 spans 14 residues. The ends were cut back, 4 bases at V and 3 bases at J, with 13 bases in the middle. The CDR3 is CASSSTGHSYEQYF. The DNA of the CDR3 is TGTGCCAGCAGTTCAACGGGACATAGCTACGAGCAGTACTTC.

This sequence joins TRBV28 and TRBJ2-7; 10 nucleotides agree with TRBD1. J gave up 7 bases and V 5 bases, and 5 bases lay outside the gene matches. This CDR3 has 13 residues. The germline V gene encodes CDR1 MDHEN and CDR2 SYDVKM. CDR3 region: CASSRQGAREQYF. In nucleotides, the CDR3 is TGTGCCAGCAGTAGACAGGGGGCGCGGGAGCAGTACTTC.

This sequence joins TRBV12-3 or TRBV12-4 and TRBJ1-4, with a tentative D call TRBD1 (6 bases). V was shortened by 4 bases and J by 4 bases, with 13 bases between the two germline ends. This CDR3 is 15 amino acids long. The CDR3 reads CASSSSGGRNEKLFF. In DNA, the CDR3 is TGTGCCAGCAGTTCATCGGGGGGGCGTAATGAAAAACTGTTTTTT.

The chain has TRBV9 and TRBJ2-3; D is unresolved. Germline CDR1 and CDR2: SGDLS and YYNGEE. This CDR3 region has 16 residues. V lost 0 bases, J lost 5 bases, and 16 bases lay in between. Here the CDR3 reads CASSVVPDFAEDTQYF. DNA for the CDR3: TGTGCCAGCAGCGTAGTCCCCGACTTCGCGGAAGATACGCAGTATTTT.